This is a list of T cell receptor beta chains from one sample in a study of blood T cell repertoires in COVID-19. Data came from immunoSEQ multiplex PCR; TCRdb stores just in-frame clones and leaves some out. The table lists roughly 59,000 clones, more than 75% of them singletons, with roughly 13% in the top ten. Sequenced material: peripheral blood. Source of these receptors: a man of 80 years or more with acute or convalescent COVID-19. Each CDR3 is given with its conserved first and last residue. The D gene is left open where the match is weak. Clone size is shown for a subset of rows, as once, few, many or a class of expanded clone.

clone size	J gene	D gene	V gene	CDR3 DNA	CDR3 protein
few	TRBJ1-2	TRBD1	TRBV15	TGTGCCACCAGCAGAGCGGGACAGTCTACGGCCGGGGGCTACACCTTC	CATSRAGQSTAGGYTF
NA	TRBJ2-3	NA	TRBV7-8	TGTGCCAGCAGCTTAACCGGGACAACAAGCACAGATACGCAGTATTTT	CASSLTGTTSTDTQYF
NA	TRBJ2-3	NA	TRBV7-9	TGTGCCAGCAGCCAATCTAGCGTGGATACGCAGTATTTT	CASSQSSVDTQYF
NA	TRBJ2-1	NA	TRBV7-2	TGTGCCAGCAGCCCGAGCTCCTACAATGAGCAGTTCTTC	CASSPSSYNEQFF
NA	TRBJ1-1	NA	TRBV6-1	TGTGCCAGCAGTGAAATTGAGCGGAACACTGAAGCTTTCTTT	CASSEIERNTEAFF
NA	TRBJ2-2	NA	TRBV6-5	TGTGCCAGCAGACCTACAGGGACCGGGGAGCTGTTTTTT	CASRPTGTGELFF
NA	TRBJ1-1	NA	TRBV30	TGTGCCTGGAGTGACTCGAATGCTGAAGCTTTCTTT	CAWSDSNAEAFF
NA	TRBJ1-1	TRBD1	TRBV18	TGTGCCAGCTCACCCGGACAGGGACACACTGAAGCTTTCTTT	CASSPGQGHTEAFF
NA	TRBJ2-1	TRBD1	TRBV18	TGTGCCAGCTCACCATTCGGACAGGGAGCCTACAATGAGCAGTTCTTC	CASSPFGQGAYNEQFF
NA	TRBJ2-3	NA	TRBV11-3	TGTGCCAGCAGCTTAGGGTCTCTCGGGACAGATACGCAGTATTTT	CASSLGSLGTDTQYF
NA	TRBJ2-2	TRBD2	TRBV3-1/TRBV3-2	TGTGCCAGCAGCCGGAGCGGGAGTAGGGCCGGGGAGCTGTTTTTT	CASSRSGSRAGELFF
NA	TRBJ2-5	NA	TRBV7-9	TGTGCCAGCAGCTTATCTATCGAGACCCAGTACTTC	CASSLSIETQYF
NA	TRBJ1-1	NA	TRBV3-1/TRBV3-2	TGTGCCAGCAGCCTGGAGCCCGGGTCGGGCACTGAAGCTTTCTTT	CASSLEPGSGTEAFF
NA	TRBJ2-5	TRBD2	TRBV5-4	TGTGCCAGCGCCCAGGGTAGCGGGAGAATACAAGAGACCCAGTACTTC	CASAQGSGRIQETQYF
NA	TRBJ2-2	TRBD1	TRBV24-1	TGTGCCACCAGTGACACCGGGACAGGGGCTTCGAACACCGGGGAGCTGTTTTTT	CATSDTGTGASNTGELFF
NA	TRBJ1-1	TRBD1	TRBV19	TGTGCCAGTAGTCCTCGGGACAGATCAAACACTGAAGCTTTCTTT	CASSPRDRSNTEAFF
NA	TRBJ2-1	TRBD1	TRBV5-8	TGTGCCAGCAGCGATCGGGACAGGGGACTATACAATGAGCAGTTCTTC	CASSDRDRGLYNEQFF
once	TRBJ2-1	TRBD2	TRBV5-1	TGCGCCAGCAGCTTCAGCGGGGGGCGGAATGAGCAGTTCTTC	CASSFSGGRNEQFF
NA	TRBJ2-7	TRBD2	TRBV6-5	TGTGCCAGCAGTCGACTAGCGGGAGACAACTACGAGCAGTACTTC	CASSRLAGDNYEQYF
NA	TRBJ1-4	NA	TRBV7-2	TGTGCCAGCAGCTTAGCCGGGACAACTAATGAAAAACTGTTTTTT	CASSLAGTTNEKLFF
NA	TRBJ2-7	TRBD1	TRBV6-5	TGTGCCACGAACAGGGGCTACGAGCAGTACTTC	CATNRGYEQYF
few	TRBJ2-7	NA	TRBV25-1	TGTGCCAGCAGCCTTCAGGGTTACGAGCAGTACTTC	CASSLQGYEQYF
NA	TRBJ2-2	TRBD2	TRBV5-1	TGCGCCAGCAGCTTGGAACTAGCGGGGGGTGTCGGGGAGCTGTTTTTT	CASSLELAGGVGELFF
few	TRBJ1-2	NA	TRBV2	TGTGCCAGCAGTATAAACCGGGAGGGGAGATACACCTTC	CASSINREGRYTF
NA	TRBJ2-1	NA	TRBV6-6	TGTGCCAGCAGTTACTCCACACCCACGCCTTACAATGAGCAGTTCTTC	CASSYSTPTPYNEQFF
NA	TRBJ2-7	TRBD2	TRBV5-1	TGCGCCAGCAGCTTGGGGCAGCGGGGAACCTACGAGCAGTACTTC	CASSLGQRGTYEQYF
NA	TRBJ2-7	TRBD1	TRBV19	TGTGCCAGCCGAACCCCGGGACAGGGAGGCGAGCAGTACTTC	CASRTPGQGGEQYF
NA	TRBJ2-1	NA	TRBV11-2	TGTGCCAGCAGCCCTCGTGGGGCAGGGTACAATGAGCAGTTCTTC	CASSPRGAGYNEQFF
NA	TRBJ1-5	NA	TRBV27	TGTGCCTCCCCGGTTGGGGAGCCGTATAGCAATCAGCCCCAGCATTTT	CASPVGEPYSNQPQHF
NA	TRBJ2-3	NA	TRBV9	TGTGCCAGCAGCGTAGAGGGGCCGACCACAGATACGCAGTATTTT	CASSVEGPTTDTQYF
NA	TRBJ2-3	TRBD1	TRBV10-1	TGCGCCAGCTCAAGGACAGGGCCCTACGATACGCAGTATTTT	CASSRTGPYDTQYF
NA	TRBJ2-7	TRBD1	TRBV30	TGTGCCTGGAGGGCAACAGGGGGCGAGCAGTACTTC	CAWRATGGEQYF
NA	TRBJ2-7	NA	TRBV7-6	TGTGCCAGCAGCTTAGTCTCTAGCGCGGGCTTGGGCGAGCAGTACTTC	CASSLVSSAGLGEQYF
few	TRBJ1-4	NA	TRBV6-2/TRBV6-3	TGTGCCAGCAGTTACAGCGCAGCATCTAATGAAAAACTGTTTTTT	CASSYSAASNEKLFF
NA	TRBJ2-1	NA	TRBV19	TGTGCCAGTAGTATAGGGTCGGGGGACAATGAGCAGTTCTTC	CASSIGSGDNEQFF
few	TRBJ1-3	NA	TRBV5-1	TGCGCCAGCAGCTTGGACACCAGCTCTGGAAACACCATATATTTT	CASSLDTSSGNTIYF
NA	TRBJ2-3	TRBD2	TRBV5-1	TGCGCCAGCAGCTTGGCTAGGACTAGCCTAGATACGCAGTATTTT	CASSLARTSLDTQYF